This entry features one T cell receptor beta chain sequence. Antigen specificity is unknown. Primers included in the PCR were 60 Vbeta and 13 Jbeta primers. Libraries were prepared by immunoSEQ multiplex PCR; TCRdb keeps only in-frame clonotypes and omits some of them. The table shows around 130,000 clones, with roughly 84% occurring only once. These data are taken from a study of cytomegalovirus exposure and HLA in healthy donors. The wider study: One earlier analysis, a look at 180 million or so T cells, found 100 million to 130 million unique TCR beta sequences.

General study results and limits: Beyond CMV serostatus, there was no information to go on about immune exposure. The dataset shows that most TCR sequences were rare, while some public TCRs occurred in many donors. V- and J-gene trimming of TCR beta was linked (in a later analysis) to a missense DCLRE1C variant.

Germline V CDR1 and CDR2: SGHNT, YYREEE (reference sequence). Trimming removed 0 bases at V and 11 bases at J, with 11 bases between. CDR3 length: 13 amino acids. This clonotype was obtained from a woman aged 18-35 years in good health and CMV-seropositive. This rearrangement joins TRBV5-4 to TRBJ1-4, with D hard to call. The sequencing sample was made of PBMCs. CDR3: CASSLETSGKLFF. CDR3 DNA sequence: TGTGCCAGCAGCTTGGAGACAAGTGGGAAACTGTTTTTT. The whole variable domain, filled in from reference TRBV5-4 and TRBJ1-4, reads ETGVTQSPTHLIKTRGQQVTLRCSSQSGHNTVSWYQQALGQGPQFIFQYYREEENGRGNFPPRFSGLQFPNYSSELNVNALELDDSALYLCASSLETSGKLFFGSGTQLSVL.